This T cell receptor (beta chain) was obtained from a study of T cells in Graves' hyperthyroidism and ophthalmopathy (dated by TCRdb to about 2019). The study in broad terms: Peripheral blood samples were taken at the time of initial diagnosis, prior to any treatment. Once sampling was done, hyperthyroidism patients were given methimazole at a starting dose of 30 mg daily, whereas ophthalmopathy patients were given high-dose intravenous methylprednisolone. To identify distinguishing TCR V-J signatures, a discovery cohort of 100 or so patients was used, comprising approximately 40 with Graves' ophthalmopathy and around 57 with stable Graves' hyperthyroidism. For training and testing, the approximately 97 patients in the discovery cohort were randomly divided in a 7:3 ratio. According to the paper, TCR Vbeta CDR3 sequencing was carried out on more than 120 peripheral blood samples, which came from 40 to 45 ophthalmopathy, under 80 hyperthyroidism and roughly 17 progressor patients. Thyroid tissue and blood T-cell repertoires from more than 5 Graves' hyperthyroidism patients were also compared in the study. Prospective prediction of ophthalmopathy was tested in an independent validation cohort consisting of about 19 hyperthyroidism patients and 15 to 17 patients who later progressed to ophthalmopathy.

The TCR beta CDR3 regions were amplified from RNA transcripts. The first round of RT-PCR for the TCR CDR3 was performed with the HTBI primer set and the Qiagen OneStep RT-PCR kit. A second multiplex PCR round built the libraries, followed by size selection and purification. Libraries were sequenced paired-end with 100 bp reads on an Illumina HiSeq2000. As for the authors' bioinformatics: SOAPnuke was used to process the raw data, throwing out any read that contained adapters or uncalled bases, had a mean Phred below 15, or lacked an exact constant-primer or identifier match. COPE v1.2.5 was used to merge the high-quality paired reads, and each unique nucleotide sequence was defined as a clonotype. MiTCR v1.1 was used to align the clonotypes against IMGT TRBV, TRBD and TRBJ reference segments. The analysis was restricted to V-J combinations with a frequency above 0.0001, which together covered 99.2% of the repertoires. The TCS score was defined as F50 (clonal expansion) divided by E x V (chaos), with BLOSUM62-based TCRdist calculated between CDR3 peptides within each V-J. Welch's t-statistics and random forest reduced 500 to 550 V-J features to roughly 13, which were used in a naive Bayes classifier (R e1071). TCRdb reanalyzed the raw reads on its own, using fastp at Q25 for trimming and MiXCR for clone calling, and kept in-frame beta chains. Every distinct CDR3 protein forms one entry, paired with its most common genes and DNA. TCRdb, not the original authors, processed these V and J calls. The sample has fewer than 350,000 distinct CDR3 sequences on record, about 13% of them singletons. Of the sample, 7.9% is held by the ten largest clones.

V loses 1 base of germline sequence and J loses 3 bases, and the interval between the two ends is 6 bases. There are 14 amino acids in the CDR3, from cysteine to phenylalanine inclusive. Just CDR3 DNA is preserved here, 42 bases in frame from base 1. In the germline V gene, CDR1 corresponds to SGHTA and CDR2 to FQGNSA. Stable Graves' hyperthyroidism was defined as the absence of progression to ophthalmopathy over 18 months of follow-up. Hyperthyroidism patients were aged 18 to 65 years and newly diagnosed, with disease duration of less than 2 months. Any patient with an uncontrolled infection, another autoimmune disease, pregnancy or lactation was excluded. Diagnoses were established on the basis of clinical symptoms, serum thyroxine and TRAb, thyroid ultrasound, and orbital computed tomography. PBMCs were isolated from 7.5 to 10 ml of fresh peripheral blood by Ficoll-Paque density gradient centrifugation. Total RNA was extracted with Trizol reagent, and quality was checked on an Agilent 2100 Bioanalyzer.

Results and caveats for the whole study, not just this receptor: Blood samples also contained most of the expanded thyroid clonotypes (frequency above 0.001), which suggests that blood repertoires may reflect thyroid immune responses. In cross-validation, a model built on a 13 V-J signature told ophthalmopathy apart from stable hyperthyroidism with 85% to 90% sensitivity and about 81% specificity, and in testing the same model reached 80%/75%. No statistical method was used to set the sample size in advance, and investigators knew the group allocation. In validation, progression to ophthalmopathy was predicted by the model with nearly 71% sensitivity and 72.22% specificity, a median of roughly 6.4 months before onset.

This clonotype was counted a few times. Its antigen specificity is not known. One base away there is no much larger clone; base qualities are not given. The sequencing sample was made of blood. The clonotype originates from a woman aged 40 to 55 with Graves' hyperthyroidism. Recombination linked TRBV7-2 to TRBJ2-2; the D gene cannot be named for sure. At the DNA level, the sequence is TGTGCCAGCAGCTTAGACAGTTACACCGGGGAGCTGTTTTTT. Its coded protein is CASSLDSYTGELFF.